The 5 T cell receptor beta chains given below trace back to one sample, sequenced in a study of control samples from healthy donors and cancer patients. The table came from immunoSEQ multiplex PCR; TCRdb's copy has only in-frame clones and leaves some out. The sample holds tens of thousands of clones, around 92% seen once. The material sequenced was blood. The receptor set was obtained from a man in his forties or fifties in good health.

The V call is TRBV24-1, the J call TRBJ1-5, with D uncertain. V lost 4 bases and J lost 6, with 6 bases in between. Germline-derived CDR1 and CDR2 are KGHDR and SFDVKD. The CDR3 runs 12 residues. CDR3 sequence (DNA): TGTGCCACCAGTGACTATGGTCAGCCCCAGCATTTT. Translation: CATSDYGQPQHF.

CDR3 loop: CASSNGGQPTWGYTF. The CDR3 DNA follows: TGTGCCAGTAGTAACGGAGGACAGCCGACATGGGGCTACACCTTC. The J gene is TRBJ1-2, the V gene TRBV19, with D maybe TRBD1 (6 bases). From germline, CDR1 is LNHDA and CDR2 SQIVND (reference sequence). Trimming pared 4 bases from V and 8 bases from J, leaving 20 bases between. The CDR3 extends over 15 amino acids.

DNA for the CDR3: TGTGCCACCAGTGATCTTGGGACAGGGACGGGCGGGGAGCTGTTTTTT. Translating it yields CATSDLGTGTGGELFF. V gene TRBV24-1 combines with J gene TRBJ2-2, with 9 positions matching TRBD1. Germline-derived CDR1 and CDR2 are KGHDR and SFDVKD. The V segment lost 3 bases and the J segment 7 bases; nucleotides outside the gene matches: 8. This CDR3 comprises 16 residues.

The rearrangement uses TRBV5-1 and TRBJ2-5; TRBD2 might be the D (6 bases). The CDR3 has 16 residues. Germline CDR1 reads SGHRS; CDR2 reads YFSETQ. Trimming stripped 0 bases from V and 4 bases from J, with 16 bases between. CDR3 loop: CASSLAARGGGETQYF. The DNA for the CDR3 is TGCGCCAGCAGCTTGGCGGCCCGGGGAGGAGGAGAGACCCAGTACTTC.

The rearrangement links TRBV12-5 to TRBJ1-1; 8 positions match TRBD1. CDR3 length equals 13 residues. Germline-derived CDR1 and CDR2 are LGHNT and FRNRAP. V lost 6 bases, J lost 5 bases, and 5 bases stayed unmatched. The CDR3, as DNA: TGTGCTAGTGGCGGACAGGGAGATACTGAAGCTTTCTTT. Encoded protein: CASGGQGDTEAFF.